The subject of this entry is one T cell receptor beta chain. Its antigen is currently unknown. The data are from a study of cytomegalovirus exposure and HLA in healthy donors. This CDR3 region has 13 residues. Germline V gives CDR1 SGHNT, CDR2 YENEEA. The V gene lost 1 base and the J gene lost 3 bases, with 7 bases spanning the gap. General observations from the study: In a later analysis, TCR beta V- and J-gene trimming was associated with a missense DCLRE1C variant. In an earlier analysis, productive rearrangement rates for most beta V segments clustered near 90% or 30%. In a later analysis, specific HLA alleles were associated with more than 15,000 TCR beta sequences at a 0.05 false discovery rate.

PCR was performed using 60 Vbeta and 13 Jbeta primers. Only in-frame clones appear in the TCRdb table, and some are missing; sequencing was by immunoSEQ multiplex PCR. Of roughly 170,000 clones listed, around 82% were seen once; the top ten hold roughly 1%. Sequenced sample: PBMCs. The chain couples TRBV11-3 to TRBJ2-7; D remains ambiguous. The TCR sequence derives from a man aged 30 to 45 in good health and CMV-seronegative. The CDR3 protein is CASSLGQNYEQYF. The DNA of the CDR3 is TGTGCCAGCAGCTTAGGTCAGAACTACGAGCAGTACTTC.